One and the same sample provided the 18 T cell receptor beta chains below, sequenced in a study of blood T cell repertoires in COVID-19. Only in-frame clones appear in the TCRdb table, and some are missing; sequencing was by immunoSEQ multiplex PCR. The data contain over 250,000 clones, approximately 90% of them seen just once; the ten biggest clones take up under 4.5%. Sequenced sample: peripheral blood. The receptors come from a man aged 60-69 years who had recovered from COVID-19.

The J gene is TRBJ1-1, the V gene TRBV25-1; no clear D gene. This CDR3 is 13 amino acids long. Per the germline V gene, CDR1 is MGHDK and CDR2 is SYGVNS. Trimming pared 1 base from V and 2 bases from J, leaving 5 bases between. The CDR3 loop reads CASSESSNTEAFF. Here the CDR3 DNA reads TGTGCCAGCAGTGAATCAAGCAACACTGAAGCTTTCTTT.

This chain connects TRBV18 to TRBJ2-5; 9 bases are shared with TRBD1. Germline CDR1 reads KGHSH; CDR2 reads LQKENI. This CDR3 is 15 amino acids long. V shed 4 bases, J shed 4 bases, and the junction held 7 bases outside the gene matches. CDR3 in DNA: TGTGCCAGCTCACTAAGACAGGGGGGAAGAGAGACCCAGTACTTC. Its protein product is CASSLRQGGRETQYF.

V and J are TRBV5-1 and TRBJ2-4, with a tentative D call TRBD2 (6 bases). Germline CDR1 is SGHRS and CDR2 is YFSETQ. V lost 5 bases to trimming and J lost 0 bases, with 15 bases between them. The CDR3 is 16 residues long. For the CDR3, the DNA is TGCGCCAGCAGGCGGGGCGGCGGGGAAGCCAAAAACATTCAGTACTTC. This sequence encodes CASRRGGGEAKNIQYF.

This clone appeared once. J is TRBJ1-2 and V is TRBV7-9; TRBD1 aligns across 9 bases. Germline V gives CDR1 SEHNR, CDR2 FQNEAQ (reference sequence). J gave up 4 bases and V 5 bases, and 8 bases lay outside the gene matches. The length of the CDR3 is 15 residues. Written as DNA, the CDR3 is TGTGCCAGCAGCACCGGGACAGGGAGTCCCTATGGCTACACCTTC. Translating gives CASSTGTGSPYGYTF.

The genes are TRBV19 and TRBJ1-1; 9 bases are a match to TRBD1. The CDR3 is made up of 16 amino acids. Germline values: CDR1 LNHDA, CDR2 SQIVND (reference sequence). V gave up 6 bases and J gave up 5 bases; unmatched junction bases: 13. The CDR3 coding sequence is TGTGCCAGTAGGCAAACGGCGACAGGGGGATTAACTGAAGCTTTCTTT. Encoded protein: CASRQTATGGLTEAFF. The full variable domain, rest sourced from reference TRBV19 and TRBJ1-1, is DGGITQSPKYLFRKEGQNVTLSCEQNLNHDAMYWYRQDPGQGLRLIYYSQIVNDFQKGDIAEGYSVSREKKESFPLTVTSAQKNPTAFYLCASRQTATGGLTEAFFGQGTRLTVV.

CDR3: CASSTLAGGSGELFF. CDR3 DNA: TGTGCCAGCAGCACTTTAGCGGGGGGGTCCGGGGAGCTGTTTTTT. V gene TRBV7-6 combines with J gene TRBJ2-2, with 11 bases identical to TRBD2. Germline CDR1 and CDR2: SGHVS and FNYEAQ. CDR3 length: 15 residues. After removal of 5 bases from V and 6 bases from J, the junction contained 5 bases not matched to a gene.

CDR3 DNA: TGTGCCAGCGGGACAGGCTGGAACGAGCAGTACTTC. Protein product: CASGTGWNEQYF. The chain uses TRBV12-3 or TRBV12-4 and TRBJ2-7; 8 nucleotides match TRBD1. The CDR3 covers 12 residues. V shed 8 bases, J shed 5 bases, and the junction held 5 bases outside the gene matches.

This clone has a single count. The chain combines TRBV9 with TRBJ1-4; 7 nucleotides align to TRBD1. Germline trimming cut 3 bases from V and 8 bases from J; bases unmatched to any gene: 7. There are 14 residues in the CDR3. The germline V gene encodes CDR1 SGDLS and CDR2 YYNGEE. The CDR3 protein is CASSAQGSGEKLFF. For the CDR3, the DNA is TGTGCCAGCAGCGCACAGGGGAGTGGAGAAAAACTGTTTTTT.

The gene calls are TRBV6-5 and TRBJ2-2, with D uncertain. CDR3 length: 15 residues. Trimming removed 2 bases at V and 3 bases at J, with 10 bases between. CDR1 is MNHEY and CDR2 is SVGAGI in the germline V gene. DNA of the CDR3: TGTGCCAGCAGTTACCTTCGCAGATACACCGGGGAGCTGTTTTTT. It specifies CASSYLRRYTGELFF.

The chain has TRBV7-6 and TRBJ1-2; 7 nucleotides match TRBD1. This CDR3 is built from 15 residues. Trimming took 0 bases from V and 1 from J; bases not matched to a gene: 2. The germline V gene has CDR1 SGHVS and CDR2 FNYEAQ. The CDR3 DNA is TGTGCCAGCAGCTTAGCTGGGACAGATAACTATGGCTACACCTTC. As protein: CASSLAGTDNYGYTF. The whole variable domain, remainder taken from reference TRBV7-6 and TRBJ1-2, is GAGVSQSPRYKVTKRGQDVALRCDPISGHVSLYWYRQALGQGPEFLTYFNYEAQQDKSGLPNDRFSAERPEGSISTLTIQRTEQRDSAMYRCASSLAGTDNYGYTFGSGTRLTVV.

The genes are TRBV2 and TRBJ2-1; tentative D call: TRBD1 (6 bases). V lost 4 bases to trimming and J lost 12 bases, with 16 bases between them. Germline V gene data show CDR1 as SNHLY and CDR2 as FYNNEI. The CDR3 extends over 13 amino acids. CDR3 region: CASSAPTGGGQFF. In DNA form, the CDR3 reads TGTGCCAGCAGTGCTCCGACAGGAGGAGGGCAGTTCTTC.

J is TRBJ2-7 and V is TRBV13, with D perhaps TRBD1 (6 bases). This CDR3 contains 14 residues. Germline V gene sequence: CDR1 PRHDT, CDR2 FYEKMQ (reference sequence). V was shortened by 5 bases and J by 2 bases, with 13 bases between the two germline ends. CDR3 in amino acids: CASSTQGSPYEQYF. The CDR3 DNA sequence: TGTGCCAGCAGCACCCAGGGGTCCCCCTACGAGCAGTACTTC.

In nucleotides, the CDR3 is TGTGCCAGCAGCTTAGAGAACAGATTCTATGGCTACACCTTC. Translation gives CASSLENRFYGYTF. The rearrangement uses TRBV7-9 and TRBJ1-2; D gene ambiguous. There are 14 residues in the CDR3. Deletions cut 1 base from V and 4 bases from J, with 10 bases between. Germline assignment: CDR1 SEHNR and CDR2 FQNEAQ (reference sequence).

This clone was counted once. The gene calls are TRBV5-6 and TRBJ2-3; weak D call: TRBD1 (6 bases). The CDR3 has 15 residues. V was pared by 0 bases and J by 2 bases, with 10 bases between. Germline CDR1 is SGHDT and CDR2 is YYEEEE. CDR3 sequence: CASSLGPGDTDTQYF. The CDR3 bases are TGTGCCAGCAGCTTGGGGCCAGGGGACACAGATACGCAGTATTTT.

This clone has only a few counts. V is TRBV10-1 and J is TRBJ2-1; possible D gene TRBD1, 5 bases. CDR3 length: 14 amino acids. V dropped 2 bases and J dropped 9 bases, with 14 bases sitting between them. Germline CDR1 reads WNHNN; CDR2 reads SYGVQD (reference sequence). CDR3 sequence (DNA): TGCGCCAGCAGTGAGGATCCTAGGCAGGGTGAGCAGTTCTTC. Protein product: CASSEDPRQGEQFF.

A single count supports this clone. The rearrangement joins TRBV14 to TRBJ1-6, with TRBD1 identical over 8 bases. CDR1 and CDR2 (germline): SGHDN, FVKESK. The CDR3 sequence is 16 residues long. V trimming: 1 base; J trimming: 7 bases; junction bases outside the gene matches: 6. Here the CDR3 reads CASSQGYRDRNSPLHF. The DNA of the CDR3 is TGTGCCAGCAGCCAAGGATACCGGGACAGGAATTCACCCCTCCACTTT.

The V and J genes are TRBV5-4 and TRBJ2-4; D may be TRBD1 (5 bases). This CDR3 has 14 residues. CDR1 and CDR2 (germline): SGHNT, YYREEE (reference sequence). V lost 0 bases and J lost 6, with 10 bases in between. This chain's CDR3 is CASSLGQPLNIQYF. In DNA form, the CDR3 reads TGTGCCAGCAGCTTGGGACAGCCTTTAAACATTCAGTACTTC.

The V call is TRBV2, the J call TRBJ2-3, with a tentative D call TRBD1 (5 bases). Between the trimmed V and J ends, which lost 3 bases and 1 base, there was a span of 20 bases. Germline V gene data show CDR1 as SNHLY and CDR2 as FYNNEI. CDR3 length equals 18 residues. CDR3 nucleotide sequence: TGTGCCAGCAGTGAGATTCAATCGCCACAGGTTGGCACAGATACGCAGTATTTT. Translation: CASSEIQSPQVGTDTQYF.